The 15 T cell receptor beta chains given below trace back to one sample, sequenced in a study of PD-L1 blockade in urothelial cancer. Profiling relied on immunoSEQ multiplex PCR, and the TCRdb table lists in-frame clones only, not all of them. The sample comprises 30,000 to 40,000 clones, about four fifths of which are singletons, and less than 20% rests with the top ten. The sample consisted of PBMCs, taken around atezolizumab (anti-PD-L1) treatment. The receptors here all came from a man aged 55 to 69 with urothelial cancer.

This clone has only a few counts. CDR3 DNA: TGTGCCAGCAGTGAAGGAGTCGCGCGGAATGCTCAGCCCCAGCATTTT. Translating gives CASSEGVARNAQPQHF. The chain is built from TRBV2 and TRBJ1-5; D unresolved. The CDR3 runs to 16 residues. Looked up from germline, CDR1 is SNHLY and CDR2 is FYNNEI. V gave up 1 base and J gave up 6 bases, with 16 bases separating them.

The chain recombines TRBV29-1 with TRBJ2-7; a possible D gene is TRBD1 (6 bases). Germline V gene data show CDR1 as SQVTM and CDR2 as ANQGSEA. CDR3 length: 12 residues. With 7 bases removed from V and 3 bases from J, the gap between germline ends came to 13 bases. CDR3 loop: CSGQEWGYEQYF. CDR3 DNA sequence: TGCAGCGGACAGGAGTGGGGCTACGAGCAGTACTTC.

The V gene is TRBV27, the J gene TRBJ2-1; the match to TRBD2 covers 11 bases. The CDR3 is 16 residues long. The V gene end was trimmed by 5 bases and the J gene end by 0 bases; junction bases not matched to a gene: 3. CDR1 MNHEY and CDR2 SMNVEV come from the germline V gene (reference sequence). The CDR3 coding sequence is TGTGCCAGCAGTCTTGGACTAGCGGGCTCCTACAATGAGCAGTTCTTC. Its translation: CASSLGLAGSYNEQFF.

This chain uses TRBV28 with TRBJ2-7, with D tentatively TRBD2 (6 bases). The ends were cut back, 6 bases at V and 7 bases at J, with 19 bases in the middle. CDR3 size: 14 residues. Germline V lookup: CDR1 MDHEN, CDR2 SYDVKM. Here the CDR3 DNA reads TGTGCCAGCAGCTCCGGGGCGGGGTCCTTGGAGCAGTACTTC. Protein sequence: CASSSGAGSLEQYF.

V and J are TRBV19 and TRBJ1-1; 9 bases map to TRBD1. The CDR3 has 17 amino acids. With V trimmed by 5 bases and J by 3 bases, 13 bases remained unmatched. The germline CDR1 and CDR2 sequences are LNHDA and SQIVND (reference sequence). In DNA, the CDR3 is TGTGCCAGTAGTGACTCACAGGGGGCTGGAGAAGACACTGAAGCTTTCTTT. It translates to CASSDSQGAGEDTEAFF.

This clone was detected a few times. The genes are TRBV6-1 and TRBJ1-6; D gene unclear. The CDR3 length is 12 residues. Germline V lookup: CDR1 MNHNS, CDR2 SASEGT. Trimming removed 6 bases from V and 7 bases from J, with 7 bases in between. The CDR3 DNA sequence: TGTGCCAGCAGATTCCTCAATTCACCCCTCCACTTT. It is translated as CASRFLNSPLHF.

This clone was recorded only once. The chain joins TRBV6-4 to TRBJ1-2, with TRBD1 matching 8 bases. V lost 4 bases, J lost 3 bases, and 13 bases stayed unmatched. The CDR3 is 17 amino acids. Germline V gives CDR1 MRHNA, CDR2 SNTAGT. The CDR3 protein is CASSGQGSTRQHYGYTF. The CDR3 DNA is TGTGCCAGCAGTGGACAGGGGTCAACTCGTCAGCACTATGGCTACACCTTC.

The chain recombines TRBV6-1 with TRBJ2-1, with 7 bases aligning to TRBD1. The ends lost 4 bases at V and 4 bases at J; junction bases unmatched: 4. Germline CDR1 MNHNS, CDR2 SASEGT. This CDR3 region has 14 residues. The CDR3 sequence: CASSAGTAYNEQFF. The CDR3 DNA follows: TGTGCCAGCAGTGCTGGGACAGCGTACAATGAGCAGTTCTTC.

The chain has TRBV7-6 and TRBJ1-5; D remains ambiguous. The germline CDR1 and CDR2 sequences are SGHVS and FNYEAQ. The CDR3 sequence is 13 residues long. The germline V and J ends were trimmed by 5 bases and 7 bases, with 12 bases remaining between them. CDR3 amino acids: CASSLQTTQPQHF. The CDR3 DNA is TGTGCCAGCAGCCTCCAAACTACCCAGCCCCAGCATTTT.

V is TRBV5-5 and J is TRBJ1-1; D uncertain. Per the germline V gene, CDR1 is SGHKS and CDR2 is YYEKEE (reference sequence). Trimming took off 4 bases at V and 4 bases at J, with 11 bases between the two ends. The CDR3 runs 13 residues. The CDR3 DNA is TGTGCCAGCAGCCTCGGGGAGGCCACTGAAGCTTTCTTT. Translated, it gives CASSLGEATEAFF.

This clone showed up just once. The gene calls are TRBV11-2 and TRBJ2-7; no definite D call. The CDR3 has 14 residues. Per germline, CDR1 SGHAT and CDR2 FQNNGV. The V end lost 2 bases, the J end lost 0 bases, and 8 bases lay between the germline ends. The CDR3 DNA is TGTGCCAGCAGCTTAATGGGCCCCTCCTACGAGCAGTACTTC. Translated: CASSLMGPSYEQYF.

The rearrangement uses TRBV7-8 and TRBJ2-1, with TRBD2 matching 7 bases. V lost 2 bases and J lost 0; bases outside the gene matches: 7. From germline, CDR1 is SGHVS and CDR2 FQNEAQ. CDR3 length: 17 amino acids. CDR3 nucleotides: TGTGCCAGCAGCTTAAGGTCGGGCGGGAGCTCCTACAATGAGCAGTTCTTC. The encoded protein is CASSLRSGGSSYNEQFF.

This chain joins TRBV6-1 and TRBJ1-6, with D unresolved. Germline assignment: CDR1 MNHNS and CDR2 SASEGT. This CDR3 region has 15 residues. The V end was cut by 7 bases, the J end by 0 bases, with 10 bases between. This CDR3 is CASKRVGSYNSPLHF. The CDR3 DNA reads TGTGCCAGCAAGCGGGTCGGCTCCTATAATTCACCCCTCCACTTT.

This clone appeared a few times. The chain couples TRBV19 to TRBJ1-3; D is ambiguous. CDR1 is LNHDA, CDR2 SQIVND, per germline (reference sequence). V shed 6 bases and J shed 0 bases, with 12 bases lying between them. The CDR3 extends over 15 amino acids. The CDR3 here is CASSVLRSSGNTIYF. The CDR3 region has the DNA TGTGCCAGTAGCGTGCTAAGGAGCTCTGGAAACACCATATATTTT. Full variable domain (remainder filled in from reference TRBV19 and TRBJ1-3): DGGITQSPKYLFRKEGQNVTLSCEQNLNHDAMYWYRQDPGQGLRLIYYSQIVNDFQKGDIAEGYSVSREKKESFPLTVTSAQKNPTAFYLCASSVLRSSGNTIYFGEGSWLTVV.

V usage is TRBV29-1 and J usage is TRBJ1-5, with D maybe TRBD1 (5 bases). V gave up 2 bases and J gave up 2 bases, with 7 bases separating them. The CDR3 is made up of 13 amino acids. Germline-derived CDR1 and CDR2 are SQVTM and ANQGSEA. DNA of the CDR3: TGCAGCGTTGAACAGGGTCGCAATCAGCCCCAGCATTTT. It encodes CSVEQGRNQPQHF.